The following is a T cell receptor (beta chain) sequence with its context. This sample is part of a study of cytomegalovirus exposure and HLA in healthy donors. CDR1 MNHEY and CDR2 SVGAGI come from the germline V gene. The CDR3 is 14 residues long. V lost 5 bases, J lost 7 bases, and 15 bases lay in between. PCR amplification relied on 60 Vbeta primers (plus 13 Jbeta primers). Clones were read by immunoSEQ multiplex PCR, and TCRdb kept only the in-frame ones, dropping some. The table shows 65,000 to 90,000 clones, with 60% to 85% occurring only once. This TCR was recovered from a man between 65 and 85 years old in good health and CMV-seronegative. The chain couples TRBV6-5 to TRBJ1-5; D not resolved. Sequencing was done on a sample of PBMCs. The CDR3 loop reads CASSEGGGLQPQHF. The DNA of the CDR3 is TGTGCCAGCAGTGAAGGAGGAGGGCTCCAGCCCCAGCATTTT.